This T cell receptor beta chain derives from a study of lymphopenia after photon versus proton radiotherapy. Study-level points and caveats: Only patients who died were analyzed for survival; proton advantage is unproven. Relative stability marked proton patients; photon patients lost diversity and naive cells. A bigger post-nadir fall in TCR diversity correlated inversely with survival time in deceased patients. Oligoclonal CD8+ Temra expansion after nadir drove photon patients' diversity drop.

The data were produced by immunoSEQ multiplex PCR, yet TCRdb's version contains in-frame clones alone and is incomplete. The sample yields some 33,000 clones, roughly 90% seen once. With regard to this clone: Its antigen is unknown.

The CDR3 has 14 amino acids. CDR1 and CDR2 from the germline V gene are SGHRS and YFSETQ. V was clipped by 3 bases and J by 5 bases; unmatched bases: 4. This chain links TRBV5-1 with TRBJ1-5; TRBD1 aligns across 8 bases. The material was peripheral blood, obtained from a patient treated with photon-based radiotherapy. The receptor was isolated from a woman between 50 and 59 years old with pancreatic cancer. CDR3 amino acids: CASSWTGRDQPQHF. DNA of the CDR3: TGCGCCAGCAGCTGGACAGGGCGAGATCAGCCCCAGCATTTT. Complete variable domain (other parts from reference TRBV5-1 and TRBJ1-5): KAGVTQTPRYLIKTRGQQVTLSCSPISGHRSVSWYQQTPGQGLQFLFEYFSETQRNKGNFPGRFSGRQFSNSRSEMNVSTLELGDSALYLCASSWTGRDQPQHFGDGTRLSIL.